A selection of T cell receptor beta chains follows, all from one sample in a study of cytomegalovirus exposure and HLA in healthy donors. Generated by immunoSEQ multiplex PCR, the TCRdb table keeps only in-frame clones and is missing some. In the table there are some 200,000 clones, over 80% of which are singletons. Sequencing used PBMCs. All receptors derive from a man aged 35 to 55 in good health and CMV-seropositive. CDR3s include the opening cysteine and the closing phenylalanine or tryptophan. A D gene is named only where the DNA matches it firmly. Rows may omit the clone size; those that give it use once, few, many or a size class.

>TRBV27|13|-|-|TRBJ2-1
TGTGCCACCACACATTCCAGGGGCGATGAGCAGTTCTTC
CATTHSRGDEQFF
>TRBV18|13|-|-|TRBJ1-5
TGTGCCAGCTCAGAGGCGGGGGATCAGCCCCAGCATTTT
CASSEAGDQPQHF
>TRBV9|15|TRBD1|-|TRBJ2-1
TGTGCCAGCAGCGCCGGGACAGGGGGCTTTAATGAGCAGTTCTTC
CASSAGTGGFNEQFF
>TRBV7-9|16|-|-|TRBJ1-4
TGTGCCAGCAGCTTAGCGGGTAGGGGCCCCAATGAAAAACTGTTTTTT
CASSLAGRGPNEKLFF
>TRBV6-6|13|-|few|TRBJ1-4
TGTGCCAGCAGTTCCCCCCCGAGTGAAAAACTGTTTTTT
CASSSPPSEKLFF
>TRBV9|15|-|-|TRBJ1-4
TGTGCCAGCAGCGTAGGACATGGGGCAAATGAAAAACTGTTTTTT
CASSVGHGANEKLFF
>TRBV9|19|-|-|TRBJ1-5
TGTGCCAGCAAAAGACAGGATAAAGGCTTCGGGGCGAGCAATCAGCCCCAGCATTTT
CASKRQDKGFGASNQPQHF
>TRBV11-3|13|TRBD2|-|TRBJ2-1
TGTGCCAGCCGGGAGGGAGGATCCAATGAGCAGTTCTTC
CASREGGSNEQFF
>TRBV30|13|-|-|TRBJ1-1
TGTGCCTGGAGAACCGGGGTGGACACTGAAGCTTTCTTT
CAWRTGVDTEAFF
>TRBV29-1|13|-|-|TRBJ1-3
TGCAGCGTTAGCCGACTGGTTGGAAACACCATATATTTT
CSVSRLVGNTIYF
>TRBV5-1|18|-|-|TRBJ2-2
TGCGCCAGCAGCTTGGTTGAGGTCCAGAAAGGAAACACCGGGGAGCTGTTTTTT
CASSLVEVQKGNTGELFF
>TRBV29-1|12|-|few|TRBJ2-7
TGCAGCGTACAGGGCCGCAAAGGGGAGCAGTACTTC
CSVQGRKGEQYF
>TRBV30|14|-|few|TRBJ2-5
TGTGCCTGGGAGGAGGGGGCAGGCCAAGAGACCCAGTACTTC
CAWEEGAGQETQYF
>TRBV7-6|14|-|-|TRBJ2-5
TGTGCCAGCAGCAAACCGGACGGGGTGGAGACCCAGTACTTC
CASSKPDGVETQYF
>TRBV10-3|13|TRBD1|-|TRBJ1-6
TGTGCCATCAGTGACGGGACAGGGACTTCTCTCCACTTT
CAISDGTGTSLHF
>TRBV29-1|15|-|-|TRBJ2-3
TGCAGCGTTGTTGTGGTAGCCGGGATCACAGATACGCAGTATTTT
CSVVVVAGITDTQYF
>TRBV15|16|-|-|TRBJ2-3
TGTGCCACCAGCAGAGATCGCGGGCTCCTCACAGATACGCAGTATTTT
CATSRDRGLLTDTQYF
>TRBV18|13|TRBD1|-|TRBJ2-7
TGTGCCAGCGCAGGGACAGAGAGATACGAGCAGTACTTC
CASAGTERYEQYF
>TRBV2|15|-|-|TRBJ2-3
TGTGCCAGCAGTGAAACAGGGTCGGGCCCAGATACGCAGTATTTT
CASSETGSGPDTQYF
>TRBV6-5|14|TRBD1|-|TRBJ2-1
TGTGCCAGCAGGCCCCCGACAGGGCCGAATGAGCAGTTCTTC
CASRPPTGPNEQFF
>TRBV5-8|15|TRBD1|-|TRBJ2-3
TGTGCCAGCAGCGCCGGGACAGGGGGCACAGATACGCAGTATTTT
CASSAGTGGTDTQYF
>TRBV5-1|15|-|-|TRBJ1-4
TGCGCCAGCAGCTTGGCCTCGGGAGTAAATGAAAAACTGTTTTTT
CASSLASGVNEKLFF
>TRBV15|15|-|-|TRBJ1-5
TGTGCCACCAGCAGCGGGCCCCGGGATGATCAGCCCCAGCATTTT
CATSSGPRDDQPQHF
>TRBV27|14|-|-|TRBJ1-2
TGTGCCAGCAGTTCGGACATTATGTACTATGGCTACACCTTC
CASSSDIMYYGYTF
>TRBV9|14|TRBD1|-|TRBJ2-7
TGTGCCAGCAGCGTCCGGGACAGTTCCTACGAGCAGTACTTC
CASSVRDSSYEQYF
>TRBV2|19|TRBD2|-|TRBJ2-1
TGTGCCAGCAGTGTTCAAGGCCTAGCGGGGGGTTTGGGACACAATGAGCAGTTCTTC
CASSVQGLAGGLGHNEQFF
>TRBV5-4|15|-|-|TRBJ2-3
TGTGCCAGCAGAGAACAGGGCGAGGGCACAGATACGCAGTATTTT
CASREQGEGTDTQYF
>TRBV12-2|17|-|few|TRBJ1-1
TGTGCAAGTCGCTTAGCGCGGTGGACAGGGGTTCACACTGAAGCTTTCTTT
CASRLARWTGVHTEAFF